Each of the 20 T cell receptor beta chains below was sequenced from the same sample in a study of T-cell memory formation after mild COVID-19. One entry per CDR3 protein, called by TCRdb with MiXCR from the 5' RACE reads. The profile shows 550,000 to 600,000 distinct CDR3 sequences, roughly a sixth of them singletons. Source material: PBMCs or a T cell subset sorted from them (not recorded which). The receptors derive from an adult woman who had mild COVID-19 (a few samples of this study predate the infection). Cell type and time point are not known.

The chain links TRBV4-1 to TRBJ2-5; 7 bases fit TRBD2. The CDR3 contains 16 residues. Germline CDR1 MGHRA, CDR2 YSYEKL. V was pared by 3 bases and J by 1 base, with 8 bases of the junction left unmatched. CDR3 bases: TGCGCCAGCAGCCAGGGAGCGGGACGTTTCCAAGAGACCCAGTACTTC. Translated: CASSQGAGRFQETQYF.

CDR3 DNA: TGTGCCAGCAGCTTGACTGGGACAGCCTACAATGAGCAGTTCTTC. It yields the protein CASSLTGTAYNEQFF. V gene TRBV5-5 combines with J gene TRBJ2-1; 7 nucleotides align to TRBD1. Germline values: CDR1 SGHKS, CDR2 YYEKEE (reference sequence). CDR3 length: 15 residues. V was clipped by 1 base and J by 2 bases; unmatched bases: 3.

This clonotype appeared a few times. V usage is TRBV11-2 and J usage is TRBJ2-1; D is unresolved. CDR1 and CDR2 from the germline V gene are SGHAT and FQNNGV. The CDR3 has 12 residues. V lost 7 bases and J lost 3, with 7 bases in between. CDR3 protein: CASKWSYNEQFF. The CDR3 DNA reads TGTGCCAGCAAGTGGAGCTACAATGAGCAGTTCTTC. The variable domain in full, with the rest retrieved from reference TRBV11-2 and TRBJ2-1, is EAGVAQSPRYKIIEKRQSVAFWCNPISGHATLYWYQQILGQGPKLLIQFQNNGVVDDSQLPKDRFSAERLKGVDSTLKIQPAKLEDSAVYLCASKWSYNEQFFGPGTRLTVL.

This clonotype appeared a few times. V is TRBV5-1 and J is TRBJ1-1, with 8 nucleotides matching TRBD1. The germline V gene encodes CDR1 SGHRS and CDR2 YFSETQ. This CDR3 comprises 14 residues. Germline trimming cut 6 bases from V and 1 base from J; bases unmatched to any gene: 5. In nucleotides, the CDR3 is TGCGCCAGCACCTCCGGGACAGGGAACACTGAAGCTTTCTTT. Protein: CASTSGTGNTEAFF.

Many counts were recorded for this clonotype. The chain is built from TRBV7-2 and TRBJ2-7, with 7 bases that match TRBD2. The CDR3 has 16 residues. V dropped 3 bases and J dropped 0; count of bases not matched to a gene: 8. The V gene's germline CDR1 is SGHTA and CDR2 FQGNSA. CDR3 in DNA: TGTGCCAGCAGCTTGGCCATAGCGGGCGCCTCCTACGAGCAGTACTTC. Amino acids: CASSLAIAGASYEQYF.

This sequence joins TRBV5-1 and TRBJ2-7; TRBD2 aligns across 9 bases. CDR1 and CDR2 from the germline V gene are SGHRS and YFSETQ. The V segment lost 0 bases and the J segment 2 bases; nucleotides outside the gene matches: 15. There are 19 residues in the CDR3. CDR3 sequence reads: CASSLVSPGLAAVPYEQYF. Here the CDR3 DNA reads TGCGCCAGCAGCTTGGTATCCCCGGGACTAGCTGCGGTCCCCTACGAGCAGTACTTC.

This chain joins TRBV18 and TRBJ1-5; D is perhaps TRBD1 (5 bases). Germline assignment: CDR1 KGHSH and CDR2 LQKENI. The germline V and J ends were trimmed by 2 bases and 3 bases, with 11 bases remaining between them. This CDR3 spans 15 amino acids. CDR3 in DNA: TGTGCCAGCTCACCATTCGGGGCCGACAATCAGCCCCAGCATTTT. Protein: CASSPFGADNQPQHF.

In its sample, this clonotype was seen a few times. The chain combines TRBV7-2 with TRBJ2-3, with unresolved D. Germline V gives CDR1 SGHTA, CDR2 FQGNSA. V lost 4 bases, J lost 2 bases, and 7 bases lay in between. The CDR3 spans 13 residues. The CDR3 loop reads CASSSRNTDTQYF. CDR3 bases: TGTGCCAGCAGCTCCAGAAACACAGATACGCAGTATTTT.

The chain recombines TRBV10-3 with TRBJ2-3; 14 bases map to TRBD2. Unmatched junction bases numbered 4, after V lost 3 bases and J lost 5 bases. CDR3 length: 16 residues. Germline assignment: CDR1 ENHRY and CDR2 SYGVKD. CDR3 sequence: CAISDGTSGSGDTQYF. The DNA of the CDR3 is TGTGCCATCAGTGACGGGACTAGCGGGAGTGGAGATACGCAGTATTTT.

The rearrangement joins TRBV24-1 to TRBJ2-1; D is unclear. The V gene's germline CDR1 is KGHDR and CDR2 SFDVKD. Between the trimmed V and J ends, which lost 3 bases and 0 bases, there was a span of 8 bases. CDR3 length equals 15 residues. The CDR3 DNA sequence: TGTGCCACCAGTGATGGCTGGAGCTCCTACAATGAGCAGTTCTTC. Its protein product is CATSDGWSSYNEQFF.

This clonotype was detected only a few times. The chain carries TRBV14 and TRBJ2-7; D not certain. The CDR3 spans 13 residues. CDR1 and CDR2 (germline): SGHDN, FVKESK. V lost 1 base to trimming and J lost 7 bases, with 11 bases between them. The chain's CDR3 is CASSQGVFGEQYF. The DNA of the CDR3 is TGTGCCAGCAGCCAAGGTGTCTTCGGGGAGCAGTACTTC.

This rearrangement joins TRBV28 to TRBJ2-1; 9 nucleotides match TRBD1. Germline CDR1 reads MDHEN; CDR2 reads SYDVKM. This CDR3 is built from 14 residues. V was clipped by 8 bases and J by 6 bases; unmatched bases: 8. This CDR3 is CASYPGQGVNEQFF. Written as DNA, the CDR3 is TGTGCCAGCTACCCGGGACAGGGTGTCAATGAGCAGTTCTTC.

This clonotype has a single count. CDR3 protein: CASSYNRMNTEAFF. In DNA form, the CDR3 reads TGTGCCAGCAGTTACAATAGAATGAACACTGAAGCTTTCTTT. The V gene is TRBV6-6, the J gene TRBJ1-1; D is ambiguous. Germline V CDR1 and CDR2: MNHNY, SVGAGI (reference sequence). The V and J ends lost 2 bases and 0 bases respectively, with 7 bases between them. This CDR3 has 14 amino acids.

The chain uses TRBV20-1 and TRBJ2-3; 9 positions match TRBD2. This CDR3 comprises 17 residues. From germline, CDR1 is DFQATT and CDR2 SNEGSKA (reference sequence). With V trimmed by 3 bases and J by 0 bases, 10 bases remained unmatched. In DNA form, the CDR3 reads TGCAGTGCTAGTAATCGGGCTAGCGGGGAAAGCACAGATACGCAGTATTTT. The encoded protein is CSASNRASGESTDTQYF.

The chain links TRBV4-3 to TRBJ2-5; 7 bases fit TRBD2. V shed 4 bases, J shed 5 bases, and the junction held 7 bases outside the gene matches. The CDR3 is made up of 14 amino acids. Germline lookup yields CDR1 LGHNA and CDR2 YSLEER. CDR3 DNA sequence: TGCGCCAGCAGCCCGTCACTAGCGACCGAGACCCAGTACTTC. Amino acids: CASSPSLATETQYF.

The CDR3 sequence is CSARDRGQVYAEAFF. CDR3 DNA: TGCAGTGCAAGGGACAGGGGGCAGGTTTATGCTGAAGCTTTCTTT. The chain carries TRBV20-1 and TRBJ1-1; 12 bases are shared with TRBD1. Trimming at V came to 6 bases and at J to 6 bases, leaving 11 bases not matched to a gene. The CDR3 extends over 15 amino acids. Germline V gene lookup returns CDR1 DFQATT and CDR2 SNEGSKA (reference sequence).

This rearrangement joins TRBV20-1 to TRBJ1-1; 8 nucleotides line up with TRBD1. Germline CDR1 and CDR2: DFQATT and SNEGSKA (reference sequence). Trimming took 1 base from V and 0 from J; bases not matched to a gene: 1. The CDR3 loop spans 14 amino acids. CDR3 protein: CSARAGGLNTEAFF. CDR3 DNA: TGCAGTGCTAGAGCAGGGGGCTTGAACACTGAAGCTTTCTTT.

The V gene is TRBV5-5, the J gene TRBJ1-1; D is perhaps TRBD1 (6 bases). In germline, CDR1 is SGHKS, CDR2 YYEKEE (reference sequence). The CDR3 contains 14 residues. Trimming pared 4 bases from V and 1 base from J, leaving 11 bases between. The CDR3: CASSPGAPNTEAFF. CDR3 nucleotides: TGTGCCAGCAGCCCGGGGGCGCCGAACACTGAAGCTTTCTTT. Filled out from reference TRBV5-5 and TRBJ1-1, the complete variable domain reads DAGVTQSPTHLIKTRGQQVTLRCSPISGHKSVSWYQQVLGQGPQFIFQYYEKEERGRGNFPDRFSARQFPNYSSELNVNALLLGDSALYLCASSPGAPNTEAFFGQGTRLTVV.

The chain is built from TRBV9 and TRBJ2-5; D ambiguous. Germline CDR1 is SGDLS and CDR2 is YYNGEE. The V end was cut by 4 bases, the J end by 1 base, with 5 bases between. The CDR3 runs 12 residues. Here the CDR3 DNA reads TGTGCCAGCAGCACCTTCCAAGAGACCCAGTACTTC. Amino acids: CASSTFQETQYF.

A few counts support this clonotype. The chain combines TRBV7-8 with TRBJ2-2; D is unresolved. The germline V gene has CDR1 SGHVS and CDR2 FQNEAQ. This CDR3 is built from 11 residues. Trimming took off 7 bases at V and 4 bases at J, with 4 bases between the two ends. The CDR3 reads CASKVTGELFF. The DNA of the CDR3 is TGTGCCAGCAAAGTCACCGGGGAGCTGTTTTTT.